The 12 T cell receptor beta chains presented below share a single source sample, sequenced in a study of identical twins. TCRdb ran MiXCR on the 5' RACE reads and lists one entry per CDR3 protein. Counted here are roughly 470,000 distinct CDR3 sequences, roughly an eighth occurring once; the ten biggest clones make up 0.95% to 1%. Separately, the same data were catalogued under a study of yellow fever vaccine responses in identical twins.

Specimen: CD4+ T cells sorted from blood. These receptor sequences come from a woman under 30 in good health.

This clonotype was counted ten times or more. The chain is built from TRBV12-3 or TRBV12-4 and TRBJ2-3; no clear D. There are 15 residues in the CDR3. V was cut by 2 bases and J by 0 bases, with 9 bases left in between. The CDR3 spells CASSLSSRSTDTQYF. CDR3 bases: TGTGCCAGCAGTTTAAGTTCCAGAAGCACAGATACGCAGTATTTT.

This clonotype was observed at least ten times. The gene calls are TRBV28 and TRBJ1-5; D is unclear. V was trimmed by 1 base and J by 3 bases, leaving 10 bases between them. From germline, CDR1 is MDHEN and CDR2 SYDVKM. This CDR3 contains 15 residues. Here the CDR3 reads CASSLSRPYNQPQHF. The CDR3 coding sequence is TGTGCCAGCAGTTTATCCAGGCCCTACAATCAGCCCCAGCATTTT.

This clonotype was observed a handful of times. The rearrangement uses TRBV7-8 and TRBJ2-3; 14 bases agree with TRBD2. V was clipped by 1 base and J by 0 bases; unmatched bases: 6. Germline V lookup: CDR1 SGHVS, CDR2 FQNEAQ. The CDR3 runs to 19 residues. CDR3 residues: CASSLVTSGGASSTDTQYF. The CDR3 coding sequence is TGTGCCAGCAGCTTAGTGACTAGCGGGGGGGCCTCGAGCACAGATACGCAGTATTTT.

The chain combines TRBV4-2 with TRBJ2-3, with TRBD2 matching over 13 bases. Germline CDR1 reads LGHNA; CDR2 reads YNFKEQ. The CDR3 spans 16 residues. V was clipped by 1 base and J by 4 bases; unmatched bases: 2. The CDR3 nucleotides read TGTGCCAGCAGCCAAGTAACTAGCGGGGGGGCAGATACGCAGTATTTT. Encoded protein: CASSQVTSGGADTQYF.

This clonotype was observed a handful of times. J is TRBJ2-3 and V is TRBV2; 10 bases map to TRBD1. Trimming removed 6 bases from V and 0 bases from J; junction bases left unmatched: 3. The CDR3 length is 15 residues. CDR1 and CDR2 from the germline V gene are SNHLY and FYNNEI. CDR3 residues: CASRAGQGSTDTQYF. DNA of the CDR3: TGTGCCAGCAGGGCGGGACAGGGGAGCACAGATACGCAGTATTTT.

This clonotype was seen a handful of times. The chain combines TRBV25-1 with TRBJ1-1; D gene ambiguous. There are 12 residues in the CDR3. Trimming stripped 2 bases from V and 11 bases from J, with 12 bases between. Germline V gene sequence: CDR1 MGHDK, CDR2 SYGVNS. The CDR3 reads CASSESMGSAFF. The CDR3 DNA reads as TGTGCCAGCAGTGAAAGTATGGGCAGTGCTTTCTTT. Filled out from reference TRBV25-1 and TRBJ1-1, the complete variable domain reads EADIYQTPRYLVIGTGKKITLECSQTMGHDKMYWYQQDPGMELHLIHYSYGVNSTEKGDLSSESTVSRIRTEHFPLTLESARPSHTSQYLCASSESMGSAFFGQGTRLTVV.

This clonotype was picked up a small number of times. V gene TRBV2 combines with J gene TRBJ2-4; the D gene is possibly TRBD2 (5 bases). The CDR3 extends over 15 amino acids. Germline V gene data show CDR1 as SNHLY and CDR2 as FYNNEI. Trimming took off 7 bases at V and 0 bases at J, with 13 bases between the two ends. As DNA, the CDR3 is TGTGCCAGCATGATAGGGAGTCTAGCCAAAAACATTCAGTACTTC. Its translation: CASMIGSLAKNIQYF. The full variable domain, with the rest looked up from reference TRBV2 and TRBJ2-4, is EPEVTQTPSHQVTQMGQEVILRCVPISNHLYFYWYRQILGQKVEFLVSFYNNEISEKSEIFDDQFSVERPDGSNFTLKIRSTKLEDSAMYFCASMIGSLAKNIQYFGAGTRLSVL.

This clonotype has only a few counts. The rearrangement uses TRBV5-1 and TRBJ2-7; D gene unclear. The germline V and J ends were trimmed by 6 bases and 0 bases, with 13 bases remaining between them. Looked up from germline, CDR1 is SGHRS and CDR2 is YFSETQ. The CDR3 has 14 residues. The CDR3: CASTPLTGSYEQYF. The CDR3 nucleotides are TGCGCCAGCACCCCGTTGACTGGCTCCTACGAGCAGTACTTC.

This chain uses TRBV15 with TRBJ2-3; TRBD1 might be the D (5 bases). Germline CDR1 LNHNV, CDR2 YYDKDF (reference sequence). CDR3 size: 15 residues. V was trimmed by 3 bases and J by 4 bases, leaving 14 bases between them. The CDR3 nucleotides are TGTGCCACCAGCAGGGAACGAAGGGGCGCAGATACGCAGTATTTT. Encoded protein: CATSRERRGADTQYF. Together with reference TRBV15 and TRBJ2-3, the CDR3 gives the full variable domain: DAMVIQNPRYQVTQFGKPVTLSCSQTLNHNVMYWYQQKSSQAPKLLFHYYDKDFNNEADTPDNFQSRRPNTSFCFLDIRSPGLGDTAMYLCATSRERRGADTQYFGPGTRLTVL.

This clonotype was seen a few times. The genes are TRBV2 and TRBJ2-7; 11 bases match TRBD1. The V gene end was trimmed by 6 bases and the J gene end by 7 bases; junction bases not matched to a gene: 5. The CDR3 is 13 residues long. Germline assignment: CDR1 SNHLY and CDR2 FYNNEI. This CDR3 is CASRRTGGGEQYF. The DNA for the CDR3 is TGTGCCAGCAGAAGGACAGGGGGCGGAGAGCAGTACTTC.

This clonotype has a count of ten or more. V gene TRBV5-1 combines with J gene TRBJ1-2, with TRBD1 matching over 8 bases. Germline V gene lookup returns CDR1 SGHRS and CDR2 YFSETQ. V lost 3 bases, J lost 3 bases, and 7 bases stayed unmatched. The length of the CDR3 is 15 residues. The CDR3 DNA reads TGCGCCAGCAGCTCACTGGACAGGGTACACTATGGCTACACCTTC. It encodes CASSSLDRVHYGYTF.

This clonotype was seen a few times. The genes are TRBV4-2 and TRBJ1-2; a weak D match, TRBD1 (5 bases). Germline lookup yields CDR1 LGHNA and CDR2 YNFKEQ. The CDR3 extends over 14 amino acids. The germline V and J ends were trimmed by 0 bases and 6 bases, with 11 bases remaining between them. CDR3 nucleotide sequence: TGTGCCAGCAGCCAAGACGTCTCCAGGGATGGCTACACCTTC. Translated: CASSQDVSRDGYTF.